The clone carrying this TCR beta chain appeared a single time. The record originates from a study of blood T cell repertoires in COVID-19. In the study overall: In each case, the material was cDNA or gDNA derived from T cells, B-cell-depleted T cells, or PBMCs.

Produced via immunoSEQ multiplex PCR; TCRdb's table is partial and in-frame only. The repertoire has a few hundred thousand clones, 70% to 90% of them found once; the top ten carry over 2%. Grouping used clinical history reported by participants in a survey and questionnaire. Symptom resolution, clearance, or two negative PCRs marked donors in Cohort 3 as recovered. Per the germline V gene, CDR1 is SGHRS and CDR2 is YFSETQ. The germline V and J ends were trimmed by 0 bases and 8 bases, with 8 bases remaining between them. CDR3 length: 12 residues. This TCR was recovered from a man aged 25-45 years who had recovered from COVID-19. This chain joins TRBV5-1 and TRBJ1-2, with a weak D call TRBD1 (5 bases). Sequenced sample: PBMCs or T cells enriched from blood (not recorded which). The CDR3 is CASSLEGWGYTF. The CDR3 DNA follows: TGCGCCAGCAGCTTGGAGGGGTGGGGCTACACCTTC.